The sequence of this T cell receptor (beta chain) was determined in a study of patients and donors after allogeneic stem cell transplantation (dated by TCRdb to the early 2020s). V loses 2 bases of germline sequence and J loses 7 bases, and the interval between the two ends is 8 bases. Reading the germline V gene gives CDR1 LGHNT and CDR2 FRNRAP. Measured from the cysteine to the phenylalanine, the CDR3 is 13 residues long. The sequence is cut down to CDR3 DNA, 39 bases in frame from base 1. Library preparation was by RT-PCR. The reads were generated on a NextSeq 550. TCRdb reanalyzed the raw reads on its own, using fastp at Q25 for trimming and MiXCR for clone calling, and kept in-frame beta chains. A single entry per CDR3 protein holds the most common genes and DNA from its merged rows. The sample profile shows about 960,000 distinct CDR3 sequences; more than 15% of them were found once. 5% to 6.5% of the sample is in the top ten clones.

In regard to this clonotype: The antigen it recognizes is unknown. Base qualities are missing; no much larger clone stands one base away.

Sequencing was carried out using blood, either unsorted or a sorted T cell fraction (not recorded which). The TCR originated in a human donor who was either an allogeneic HSCT recipient or a stem cell or donor lymphocyte infusion donor (not recorded which). It is not recorded whose cells these are; they may come from a transplant donor. This receptor chain uses TRBV12-5 and TRBJ2-2, with the D gene uncertain. The CDR3 here reads CASGLLLNGELFF. The bases are TGTGCTAGTGGTTTGCTATTGAACGGGGAGCTGTTTTTT.